This TCR beta chain comes out of a study of cytomegalovirus exposure and HLA in healthy donors. With 60 Vbeta and 13 Jbeta primers, the PCR was carried out. The assay was immunoSEQ multiplex PCR, and TCRdb's table has in-frame clones only and misses some. The table includes approximately 190,000 clones, more than 80% detected once. The source is a woman aged 45-65 years in good health and CMV-seropositive. Sequenced material: PBMCs.

The CDR3 nucleotides read TGTGCCAGCAGCCCACTGACAAAACAAGAGACCCAGTACTTC. It yields the protein CASSPLTKQETQYF. J is TRBJ2-5 and V is TRBV28; no reliable D call. The CDR3 extends over 14 amino acids. Trimming stripped 6 bases from V and 2 bases from J, with 13 bases between. The germline gives CDR1 MDHEN, CDR2 SYDVKM.